This TCR beta chain was sequenced during a study of regulatory T cells in long-lasting Graves disease. Whole-study results and caveats: New patients shared fewer public clonotypes (about 1,000) than persistent patients did (around 2,700).

In its sample, this clonotype was seen many times. Its target is unknown. Investigators prepared the TCR beta libraries by applying iRepertoire HTBI primers and Arm-PCR of CDR3 regions. From the multiplex PCR reads, TCRdb called clonotypes with MiXCR, one entry per CDR3 protein. This table holds over 400,000 distinct CDR3 sequences, approximately 14% found once. Time point in this sample: newly diagnosed GD, antithyroid drugs for less than 3 months. The TCR library was made from RNA that had been extracted from PBMCs in TRIzol. The sample also formed part of further work on T cells in Graves' hyperthyroidism and ophthalmopathy. As reported in that work: It was uncontrolled infection, other autoimmune disease, pregnancy or lactation that excluded patients.

The input for sequencing was peripheral blood mononuclear cells (PBMCs), taken at new diagnosis, from a patient treated with antithyroid drugs. The sequence came from a woman aged 50 to 60 with Graves disease.

The CDR3 DNA sequence: TGTGCCAGCAGTTTAACGGGGGGAGGCAATCAGCCCCAGCATTTT. Amino acid sequence: CASSLTGGGNQPQHF. The chain is built from TRBV28 and TRBJ1-5, with D tentatively TRBD1 (5 bases). Germline CDR1 reads MDHEN; CDR2 reads SYDVKM. This CDR3 region has 15 residues. Trimming took off 2 bases at V and 2 bases at J, with 10 bases between the two ends. Full variable domain (missing parts from reference TRBV28 and TRBJ1-5): DVKVTQSSRYLVKRTGEKVFLECVQDMDHENMFWYRQDPGLGLRLIYFSYDVKMKEKGDIPEGYSVSREKKERFSLILESASTNQTSMYLCASSLTGGGNQPQHFGDGTRLSIL.